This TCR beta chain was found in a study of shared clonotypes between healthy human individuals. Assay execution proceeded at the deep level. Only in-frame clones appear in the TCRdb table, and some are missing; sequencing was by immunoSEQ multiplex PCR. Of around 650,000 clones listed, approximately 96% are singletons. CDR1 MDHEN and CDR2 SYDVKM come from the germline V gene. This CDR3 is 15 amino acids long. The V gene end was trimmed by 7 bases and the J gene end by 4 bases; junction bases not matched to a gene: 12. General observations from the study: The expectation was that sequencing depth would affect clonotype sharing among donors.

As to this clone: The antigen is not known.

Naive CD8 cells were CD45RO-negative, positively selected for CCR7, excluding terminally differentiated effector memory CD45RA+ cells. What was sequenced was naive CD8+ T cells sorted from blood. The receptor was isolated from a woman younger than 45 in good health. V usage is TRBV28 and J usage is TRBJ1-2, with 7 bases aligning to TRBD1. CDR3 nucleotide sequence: TGTGCCAGCACCCGGGGCCCCGACAGGGCCTATGGCTACACCTTC. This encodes CASTRGPDRAYGYTF.